This TCR beta chain emerged from a study of T cells in Graves' hyperthyroidism and ophthalmopathy. The study's findings and limits: Ophthalmopathy and stable hyperthyroidism were told apart by a 13 V-J model.

About this clonotype itself: What it recognizes is unknown.

CDR3 size: 15 residues. Germline CDR1 and CDR2: SGHAT and FQNNGV. V lost 2 bases to trimming and J lost 2 bases, with 10 bases between them. What was amplified from RNA transcripts were TCR beta CDR3 regions. When the TCR CDR3 underwent first-round RT-PCR, the HTBI primer set was used. From the multiplex PCR reads, TCRdb called clonotypes with MiXCR, one entry per CDR3 protein. The sample includes about 400,000 distinct CDR3 sequences, roughly 15% of them seen just once. This TCR derives from a woman between 25 and 40 years old with Graves' ophthalmopathy. The source material was blood. The chain joins TRBV11-2 to TRBJ2-1, with D unclear. CDR3 loop: CASSLQRFTYNEQFF. CDR3 DNA: TGTGCCAGCAGCTTACAGCGCTTCACCTACAATGAGCAGTTCTTC.